The T cell receptor (beta chain) described here comes from a study of PD-L1 blockade in urothelial cancer. Assay: immunoSEQ multiplex PCR; the TCRdb copy retains only in-frame clones and omits some. The table has about 76,000 clones, roughly 80% seen once. Sequenced material: PBMCs, taken around atezolizumab (anti-PD-L1) treatment. The TCR originated in a man aged 65 to 85 with urothelial cancer.

In DNA form, the CDR3 reads TGCGCCAGCAGCCAGGGGCGGACGGCTGATAATGAAAAACTGTTTTTT. Amino acid sequence: CASSQGRTADNEKLFF. The rearrangement joins TRBV4-1 to TRBJ1-4; a possible D gene is TRBD1 (5 bases). Trimming took 3 bases from V and 4 from J, leaving 15 bases between them. Germline V gene lookup returns CDR1 MGHRA and CDR2 YSYEKL. The CDR3 is 16 residues long.